The 17 T cell receptor beta chains below all came from one sample that was sequenced in a study of OX40 agonist ivuxolimab in advanced cancers. Assay used: immunoSEQ multiplex PCR; TCRdb lists only in-frame clones, some missing. Here the sample spans around 70,000 clones, roughly 87% being singletons. Here the sequenced sample was CD4+ or CD8+ T cells sorted from blood, taken in a trial of the OX40 agonist ivuxolimab. The receptors derive from an adult with an advanced solid tumor such as melanoma, head and neck, liver or kidney cancer.

The chain recombines TRBV2 with TRBJ2-1, with 12 bases identical to TRBD1. Per germline, CDR1 SNHLY and CDR2 FYNNEI. The CDR3 is 15 residues long. After removal of 7 bases from V and 2 bases from J, the junction contained 3 bases not matched to a gene. The CDR3 DNA reads as TGTGCCAGCAAAGGGACAGGGGGCCCCTACAATGAGCAGTTCTTC. It yields the protein CASKGTGGPYNEQFF.

The V and J genes are TRBV5-1 and TRBJ2-3; 9 bases are a match to TRBD1. Trimming took 4 bases from V and 4 from J; bases not matched to a gene: 10. The germline V gene encodes CDR1 SGHRS and CDR2 YFSETQ. The CDR3 has 16 residues. The CDR3 DNA reads TGCGCCAGCAGCGAGGGAACAGGGGGCGGCGCAGATACGCAGTATTTT. Its translation is CASSEGTGGGADTQYF.

This chain joins TRBV29-1 and TRBJ2-7, with no clear D. The CDR3 consists of 15 residues. Germline CDR1 SQVTM, CDR2 ANQGSEA. Trimming pared 5 bases from V and 2 bases from J, leaving 19 bases between. In DNA, the CDR3 is TGCAGCGTTATTGGCTCAGCCCGGTCCCCCTACGAGCAGTACTTC. Residues: CSVIGSARSPYEQYF.

CDR3 DNA: TGCAGCGTTGGCCCCCTGGGACAGCGCCGGGGGTTGTTTTTT. It encodes CSVGPLGQRRGLFF. The chain uses TRBV29-1 and TRBJ1-4; TRBD1 matches 7 bases. V was clipped by 4 bases and J by 15 bases; unmatched bases: 17. CDR1 SQVTM and CDR2 ANQGSEA come from the germline V gene. CDR3 length equals 14 residues.

The gene calls are TRBV4-2 and TRBJ2-7, with 8 bases that match TRBD2. Germline CDR1 reads LGHNA; CDR2 reads YNFKEQ. The CDR3 covers 16 residues. J was trimmed by 6 bases and V by 0 bases; bases with no gene match: 10. CDR3 region: CASSQEGTGGESEQYF. The CDR3 DNA follows: TGTGCCAGCAGCCAAGAGGGTACGGGAGGGGAGAGCGAGCAGTACTTC.

The chain carries TRBV2 and TRBJ2-5; TRBD1 agrees at 8 bases. CDR1 is SNHLY and CDR2 is FYNNEI in the germline V gene. The V and J ends lost 7 bases and 5 bases, in that order; junction bases with no gene match: 15. The CDR3 spans 16 residues. DNA for the CDR3: TGTGCCAGCACTGGGCAGGGGGCGCTGAGTCGCGAGACCCAGTACTTC. Protein: CASTGQGALSRETQYF.

This clone showed up just once. V is TRBV6-4 and J is TRBJ1-1, with D possibly being TRBD1 (5 bases). From germline, CDR1 is MRHNA and CDR2 SNTAGT. This CDR3 has 15 residues. V lost 3 bases, J lost 0 bases, and 11 bases lay in between. The CDR3 DNA sequence: TGTGCCAGCAGTGAAGGGAAAGGGGTGAACACTGAAGCTTTCTTT. The encoded protein is CASSEGKGVNTEAFF.

This chain connects TRBV16 to TRBJ2-2; D is unresolved. From germline, CDR1 is KGHSY and CDR2 FQNENV. V gave up 1 base and J gave up 1 base, with 7 bases separating them. The CDR3 length is 15 residues. CDR3 sequence: CASSQLSGNTGELFF. CDR3 DNA: TGTGCCAGCAGCCAATTGTCAGGGAACACCGGGGAGCTGTTTTTT.

The chain couples TRBV28 to TRBJ2-7; TRBD1 agrees at 7 bases. There are 15 residues in the CDR3. With V trimmed by 5 bases and J by 2 bases, 9 bases remained unmatched. CDR1 and CDR2 from the germline V gene are MDHEN and SYDVKM. In nucleotides, the CDR3 is TGTGCCAGCAGTCCCCCTGACAGGGTACCCTACGAGCAGTACTTC. This codes for CASSPPDRVPYEQYF. The variable domain in full, with the rest retrieved from reference TRBV28 and TRBJ2-7, is DVKVTQSSRYLVKRTGEKVFLECVQDMDHENMFWYRQDPGLGLRLIYFSYDVKMKEKGDIPEGYSVSREKKERFSLILESASTNQTSMYLCASSPPDRVPYEQYFGPGTRLTVT.

The CDR3 bases are TGTGCCTGGCTCCCTGCACTAGCGGAGGCCTACGAGCAGTACTTC. Encoded protein: CAWLPALAEAYEQYF. The V and J genes are TRBV30 and TRBJ2-7, with 8 nucleotides matching TRBD2. The CDR3 is 15 amino acids. V was pared by 5 bases and J by 2 bases, with 11 bases of the junction left unmatched. Germline loops: CDR1 GTSNPN, CDR2 SVGIG (reference sequence).

The chain has TRBV18 and TRBJ1-1; D is undetermined. The germline V gene encodes CDR1 KGHSH and CDR2 LQKENI. This CDR3 comprises 12 residues. V lost 0 bases and J lost 4, with 3 bases in between. The CDR3 sequence: CASSPPTTEAFF. In nucleotides, the CDR3 is TGTGCCAGCTCACCACCGACCACTGAAGCTTTCTTT. The variable domain in full, completed from reference TRBV18 and TRBJ1-1, reads NAGVMQNPRHLVRRRGQEARLRCSPMKGHSHVYWYRQLPEEGLKFMVYLQKENIIDESGMPKERFSAEFPKEGPSILRIQQVVRGDSAAYFCASSPPTTEAFFGQGTRLTVV.

The chain couples TRBV25-1 to TRBJ1-4, with D tentatively TRBD1 (6 bases). Germline lookup yields CDR1 MGHDK and CDR2 SYGVNS. Trimming stripped 3 bases from V and 0 bases from J, with 11 bases between. The CDR3 length is 16 residues. In nucleotides, the CDR3 is TGTGCCAGCAGTGAGCAGGGGACTTCAACTAATGAAAAACTGTTTTTT. This gives the protein CASSEQGTSTNEKLFF.

The V gene is TRBV5-4, the J gene TRBJ1-1; 9 positions match TRBD1. The CDR3 is 13 amino acids. With V trimmed by 4 bases and J by 3 bases, 1 base remained unmatched. The germline V gene encodes CDR1 SGHNT and CDR2 YYREEE (reference sequence). CDR3 DNA: TGTGCCAGCAGCCGGGACAGGGACACTGAAGCTTTCTTT. Translation: CASSRDRDTEAFF.

The chain carries TRBV9 and TRBJ2-7, with D perhaps TRBD2 (7 bases). Germline V gene data show CDR1 as SGDLS and CDR2 as YYNGEE. V lost 1 base and J 3 bases, leaving 26 bases between the germline ends. This CDR3 region has 19 residues. The CDR3 spells CASSVPDPSSGTLYYEQYF. The CDR3 nucleotides read TGTGCCAGCAGCGTACCGGATCCATCGAGCGGGACATTATACTACGAGCAGTACTTC.

The chain uses TRBV18 and TRBJ2-1; D unclear. Trimming shortened V by 3 bases and J by 5 bases, and 11 bases separated the two germline ends. CDR1 and CDR2 (germline): KGHSH, LQKENI. This CDR3 has 14 amino acids. For the CDR3, the DNA is TGTGCCAGCTCACCCCTTAGGGCCGACAATGAGCAGTTCTTC. It is translated as CASSPLRADNEQFF.

In its sample, this clone was seen a few times. The chain employs TRBV7-8 and TRBJ2-5; 8 nucleotides match TRBD2. Germline-derived CDR1 and CDR2 are SGHVS and FQNEAQ. The CDR3 spans 15 residues. V was pared by 4 bases and J by 2 bases, with 6 bases of the junction left unmatched. CDR3 in DNA: TGTGCCAGCAGCTCATTAGGGACTAGACAAGAGACCCAGTACTTC. It translates to CASSSLGTRQETQYF.

The rearrangement links TRBV25-1 to TRBJ2-1; D unresolved. The V gene lost 1 base and the J gene lost 10 bases, with 8 bases spanning the gap. This CDR3 comprises 12 residues. Germline V gene lookup returns CDR1 MGHDK and CDR2 SYGVNS. This CDR3 reads CASSESQGEQFF. The CDR3 nucleotides read TGTGCCAGCAGTGAATCGCAAGGCGAGCAGTTCTTC.